The next 26 T cell receptor beta chains were all read from a single sample in a study of Graves' ophthalmopathy and Graves' hyperthyroidism. Amplification from RNA transcripts yielded the TCR beta CDR3 regions. After a first-round RT-PCR with HTBI primers, a second-round multiplex PCR was run. MiXCR, applied by TCRdb to the multiplex PCR reads, yields one record per CDR3 protein. The sample lists just over 600,000 distinct CDR3 sequences, 22% occurring once. The source material was peripheral blood. All receptors derive from a woman aged 18-29 years with stable Graves' hyperthyroidism. Some clones in this sample may be carry-over from other donors' samples.

There are many counts of this clonotype. The rearrangement links TRBV19 to TRBJ1-2, with D tentatively TRBD1 (5 bases). In germline, CDR1 is LNHDA, CDR2 SQIVND (reference sequence). V was shortened by 5 bases and J by 5 bases, with 15 bases between the two germline ends. The CDR3 is 14 residues long. The chain's CDR3 is CASSLQDNLYGYTF. CDR3 DNA: TGTGCCAGTAGTTTACAGGACAATTTGTATGGCTACACCTTC.

This clonotype has a count of ten or more. J is TRBJ2-6 and V is TRBV10-3; D is unclear. The germline V gene encodes CDR1 ENHRY and CDR2 SYGVKD. The V gene lost 8 bases and the J gene lost 0 bases, with 8 bases spanning the gap. This CDR3 region has 14 residues. The CDR3 reads CAIHGDSGANVLTF. The CDR3, as DNA: TGTGCCATCCATGGAGACTCTGGGGCCAACGTCCTGACTTTC.

This clonotype was seen just once. The chain joins TRBV6-1 to TRBJ1-6, with 7 bases aligning to TRBD1. Germline V gene data show CDR1 as MNHNS and CDR2 as SASEGT. V lost 4 bases and J lost 6; bases outside the gene matches: 6. The CDR3 is made up of 15 amino acids. The CDR3 reads CASSVFGTANSPLHF. In DNA form, the CDR3 reads TGTGCCAGCAGTGTATTCGGGACAGCTAATTCACCCCTCCACTTT.

Only one count was recorded for this clonotype. The V and J genes are TRBV28 and TRBJ1-6, with D possibly matching TRBD1 (5 bases). Germline CDR1 is MDHEN and CDR2 is SYDVKM. The CDR3 has 15 amino acids. Trimming removed 5 bases from V and 7 bases from J, with 15 bases in between. The CDR3 DNA reads as TGTGCCAGCAGTCCCCGGGACGGTAGAAATTCACCCCTCCACTTT. This codes for CASSPRDGRNSPLHF. The full variable domain, its missing parts supplied by reference TRBV28 and TRBJ1-6, is DVKVTQSSRYLVKRTGEKVFLECVQDMDHENMFWYRQDPGLGLRLIYFSYDVKMKEKGDIPEGYSVSREKKERFSLILESASTNQTSMYLCASSPRDGRNSPLHFGNGTRLTVT.

The V and J genes are TRBV7-3 and TRBJ1-2; D possibly corresponds to TRBD1 (6 bases). Per germline, CDR1 SGHTA and CDR2 FQGTGA. Trimming stripped 3 bases from V and 8 bases from J, with 16 bases between. The CDR3 loop spans 14 amino acids. CDR3 amino acids: CASSFRQEGSGYTF. CDR3 in DNA: TGTGCCAGCAGCTTCAGACAGGAGGGAAGCGGCTACACCTTC.

The chain carries TRBV5-1 and TRBJ1-5; the D gene is possibly TRBD1 (5 bases). Germline V gene data show CDR1 as SGHRS and CDR2 as YFSETQ. V lost 0 bases and J lost 8, with 12 bases in between. The CDR3 is 14 amino acids. The CDR3 sequence: CASSLDGGIEPQHF. Written as DNA, the CDR3 is TGCGCCAGCAGCTTGGATGGGGGTATTGAGCCCCAGCATTTT.

The sample holds many counts of this clonotype. The chain employs TRBV28 and TRBJ2-5; 7 bases line up with TRBD1. The CDR3 runs 13 residues. Germline V gene sequence: CDR1 MDHEN, CDR2 SYDVKM. V lost 9 bases to trimming and J lost 3 bases; unmatched junction nucleotides: 7. The CDR3 spells CASVPQGEETQYF. As DNA, the CDR3 is TGTGCCAGTGTGCCCCAGGGGGAAGAGACCCAGTACTTC.

In its sample, this clonotype was seen many times. The chain has TRBV6-5 and TRBJ1-6, with D possibly being TRBD1 (5 bases). Germline lookup yields CDR1 MNHEY and CDR2 SVGAGI. Trimming pared 2 bases from V and 5 bases from J, leaving 10 bases between. The CDR3 extends over 15 amino acids. Written as DNA, the CDR3 is TGTGCCAGCAGTTACAGGGCAGGGAATAATTCACCCCTCCACTTT. It yields the protein CASSYRAGNNSPLHF.

There are many counts of this clonotype. V gene TRBV12-5 combines with J gene TRBJ2-5, with 10 bases matching TRBD1. The CDR3 runs to 15 residues. The V gene's germline CDR1 is LGHNT and CDR2 FRNRAP. Losses at the gene ends were 11 bases for V and 1 base for J; bases not matched to a gene: 10. The CDR3 DNA sequence: TGTGCTGTGGGTATTTGGGACAGGGGCCAAGAGACCCAGTACTTC. The encoded protein is CAVGIWDRGQETQYF.

The sample holds a few counts of this clonotype. The rearrangement uses TRBV20-1 and TRBJ1-2; 7 bases are a match to TRBD1. The V segment lost 0 bases and the J segment 4 bases; nucleotides outside the gene matches: 23. The germline V gene has CDR1 DFQATT and CDR2 SNEGSKA (reference sequence). The CDR3 contains 20 residues. CDR3 DNA sequence: TGCAGTGCTAGAGAGTTTTTGGGACAGATTTTAAAGTCTAATCTCTATGGCTACACCTTC. Its translation is CSAREFLGQILKSNLYGYTF.

V gene TRBV6-1 combines with J gene TRBJ1-1; D is possibly TRBD1 (6 bases). CDR3 length: 15 residues. CDR1 MNHNS and CDR2 SASEGT come from the germline V gene. V was cut by 4 bases and J by 5 bases, with 17 bases left in between. CDR3 coding DNA: TGTGCCAGCAGTGCCCCCGGCCAGGGGAAAACTGAAGCTTTCTTT. This codes for CASSAPGQGKTEAFF.

The CDR3 region has the DNA TGTGCCAGCAGTGGTCCTAGACAGCTGCTCTCCTACGAGCAGTACTTC. Translation gives CASSGPRQLLSYEQYF. This sequence joins TRBV6-2 or TRBV6-3 and TRBJ2-7; D is perhaps TRBD1 (5 bases). This CDR3 has 16 residues. Germline CDR1 MNHEY, CDR2 SVGEGT. Trimming left V 5 bases short and J 0 bases short, with 17 bases between.

This clonotype was counted a few times. The chain recombines TRBV6-5 with TRBJ2-7; weak D call: TRBD1 (5 bases). The CDR3 is 12 amino acids. Germline CDR1 reads MNHEY; CDR2 reads SVGAGI. With 2 bases removed from V and 4 bases from J, the gap between germline ends came to 6 bases. CDR3 sequence reads: CASSYDRYEQYF. The CDR3 bases are TGTGCCAGCAGTTACGACAGATACGAGCAGTACTTC.

The chain is built from TRBV11-2 and TRBJ2-5, with 9 nucleotides matching TRBD1. The CDR3 length is 19 residues. Germline assignment: CDR1 SGHAT and CDR2 FQNNGV. Unmatched junction bases numbered 22, after V lost 6 bases and J lost 5 bases. The CDR3, as DNA: TGTGCCAGCAGTTCGCCCGGGACAGGGACCATTCGGGGGAGCGAGACCCAGTACTTC. Amino acid sequence: CASSSPGTGTIRGSETQYF.

The V gene is TRBV7-3, the J gene TRBJ2-2; TRBD2 is a possible D gene (5 bases). V was trimmed by 10 bases and J by 4 bases, leaving 13 bases between them. Germline V gene lookup returns CDR1 SGHTA and CDR2 FQGTGA. This CDR3 has 13 amino acids. CDR3 in DNA: TGTGCCACCAGACGGGGAGCCACCGGGGAGCTGTTTTTT. It specifies CATRRGATGELFF.

This clonotype was seen at least ten times. The rearrangement joins TRBV20-1 to TRBJ2-5; 14 bases are shared with TRBD2. Germline loops: CDR1 DFQATT, CDR2 SNEGSKA (reference sequence). Losses at the gene ends were 3 bases for V and 4 bases for J; bases not matched to a gene: 1. The CDR3 has 14 residues. Here the CDR3 reads CSARTSGRGETQYF. In DNA, the CDR3 is TGCAGTGCTAGGACTAGCGGGAGGGGAGAGACCCAGTACTTC.

At least ten counts were recorded for this clonotype. The CDR3 loop is CSAGGGAGETQYF. The CDR3, as DNA: TGCAGTGCTGGCGGGGGGGCGGGGGAGACCCAGTACTTC. This chain links TRBV20-1 with TRBJ2-5; 9 bases line up with TRBD2. CDR1 is DFQATT, CDR2 SNEGSKA, per germline (reference sequence). The J segment lost 5 bases and the V segment lost 5 bases, leaving 6 bases of the junction unmatched. This CDR3 comprises 13 residues.

This clonotype was counted at least ten times. This sequence joins TRBV12-3 or TRBV12-4 and TRBJ2-5; 7 bases match TRBD2. This CDR3 spans 14 amino acids. J gave up 4 bases and V 4 bases, and 6 bases lay outside the gene matches. DNA of the CDR3: TGTGCCAGCAGTTCCTGGGGGGGAGGAGAGACCCAGTACTTC. Amino acids: CASSSWGGGETQYF.

This clonotype showed up many times. The chain couples TRBV6-1 to TRBJ2-2; 10 bases match TRBD1. With V trimmed by 4 bases and J by 4 bases, 6 bases remained unmatched. CDR3 size: 16 residues. The germline V gene has CDR1 MNHNS and CDR2 SASEGT. CDR3 sequence (DNA): TGTGCCAGCAGTGGACAGGGGGCGCAGGGCACCGGGGAGCTGTTTTTT. Its translation: CASSGQGAQGTGELFF.

This clonotype was counted ten times or more. The chain is built from TRBV2 and TRBJ2-1; weak D call: TRBD2 (6 bases). The CDR3 spans 15 residues. Germline values: CDR1 SNHLY, CDR2 FYNNEI. Trimming stripped 5 bases from V and 3 bases from J, with 14 bases between. The CDR3 region has the DNA TGTGCCAGCAGTAAGAGTCGGGGGAACTACAATGAGCAGTTCTTC. Encoded protein: CASSKSRGNYNEQFF.

This clonotype was detected ten times or more. In DNA form, the CDR3 reads TGTGCCATCACTAAGGGGAATAACTATGGCTACACCTTC. Residues: CAITKGNNYGYTF. V and J are TRBV10-3 and TRBJ1-2, with D perhaps TRBD1 (5 bases). This CDR3 comprises 13 residues. Germline CDR1 ENHRY, CDR2 SYGVKD. V lost 7 bases to trimming and J lost 1 base, with 10 bases between them.

The chain couples TRBV29-1 to TRBJ2-2; a weak D match, TRBD2 (5 bases). This CDR3 spans 15 amino acids. Trimming shortened V by 7 bases and J by 1 base, and 16 bases separated the two germline ends. Germline-derived CDR1 and CDR2 are SQVTM and ANQGSEA. Here the CDR3 DNA reads TGCAGCGCTCACACCGGGATACGGAACACCGGGGAGCTGTTTTTT. Translation: CSAHTGIRNTGELFF.

This clonotype was counted ten times or more. One end of the junction is discordant with germline, which a read error may explain. The rearrangement joins TRBV28 to TRBJ2-2; 8 bases fit TRBD1. From germline, CDR1 is MDHEN and CDR2 SYDVKM. CDR3 length: 16 amino acids. The CDR3 nucleotides read TGTGCCAGCAGCTTATGGGCAGGGGGCCCCACCGGGGAGCTGTTTTTT. Translation: CASSLWAGGPTGELFF.

This clonotype was counted ten times or more. The chain uses TRBV27 and TRBJ1-1; D remains ambiguous. The germline gives CDR1 MNHEY, CDR2 SMNVEV (reference sequence). The V and J ends lost 3 bases and 6 bases respectively, with 8 bases between them. The CDR3 runs to 12 residues. DNA of the CDR3: TGTGCCAGCAGTTTCGGAGGTGCTGAAGCTTTCTTT. Its translation is CASSFGGAEAFF.

A few counts support this clonotype. The rearrangement links TRBV19 to TRBJ2-2; 7 nucleotides agree with TRBD1. The V gene's germline CDR1 is LNHDA and CDR2 SQIVND (reference sequence). The CDR3 extends over 13 amino acids. V gave up 10 bases and J gave up 2 bases; unmatched junction bases: 4. CDR3 sequence: CANRDSNTGELFF. DNA for the CDR3: TGTGCCAACCGGGACAGTAACACCGGGGAGCTGTTTTTT.

This clonotype has ten or more counts. The chain links TRBV7-2 to TRBJ1-2, with 9 bases identical to TRBD1. Trimming at V came to 4 bases and at J to 4 bases, leaving 7 bases not matched to a gene. This CDR3 spans 15 amino acids. Germline lookup yields CDR1 SGHTA and CDR2 FQGNSA. CDR3 coding DNA: TGTGCCAGCAGCTGGGGGACAGGGTACTCCTATGGCTACACCTTC. Protein product: CASSWGTGYSYGYTF.